Following are 28 T cell receptor beta chains from one sample sequenced in a study of blood T cell repertoires in COVID-19. Measured with immunoSEQ multiplex PCR; TCRdb has only the in-frame clones, and not every one. Found here are under 30,000 clones, 75% to 90% of them singletons; the top ten hold about 15%. Sequenced sample: peripheral blood. The receptors derive from an elderly man with acute or convalescent COVID-19.

The gene calls are TRBV30 and TRBJ2-7; a possible D gene is TRBD1 (6 bases). Germline V gene sequence: CDR1 GTSNPN, CDR2 SVGIG (reference sequence). The CDR3 loop spans 14 amino acids. Trimming pared 5 bases from V and 2 bases from J, leaving 16 bases between. Here the CDR3 reads CAWDPSGHAYEQYF. As DNA, the CDR3 is TGTGCCTGGGACCCCTCGGGACATGCCTACGAGCAGTACTTC.

This chain connects TRBV29-1 to TRBJ2-2, with D possibly TRBD2 on 5 matching bases. CDR1 and CDR2 (germline): SQVTM, ANQGSEA. V lost 6 bases, J lost 2 bases, and 7 bases lay in between. The CDR3 totals 12 residues. CDR3 loop: CSVGKNTGELFF. In DNA form, the CDR3 reads TGCAGCGTCGGGAAAAACACCGGGGAGCTGTTTTTT.

This chain joins TRBV24-1 and TRBJ2-7; D possibly corresponds to TRBD1 (6 bases). This CDR3 spans 13 amino acids. The V gene's germline CDR1 is KGHDR and CDR2 SFDVKD. V dropped 4 bases and J dropped 4 bases, with 10 bases sitting between them. The CDR3 region has the DNA TGTGCCACCAGTGACCCCACAGGGTACGAGCAGTACTTC. Translating gives CATSDPTGYEQYF.

The V and J genes are TRBV18 and TRBJ2-7; D ambiguous. In germline, CDR1 is KGHSH, CDR2 LQKENI. V lost 0 bases to trimming and J lost 0 bases, with 12 bases between them. The CDR3 loop spans 16 amino acids. For the CDR3, the DNA is TGTGCCAGCTCACCACCAATCCCGATTAGCTCCTACGAGCAGTACTTC. Residues: CASSPPIPISSYEQYF.

V and J are TRBV9 and TRBJ2-2; D may be TRBD2 (5 bases). CDR1 and CDR2 (germline): SGDLS, YYNGEE. Trimming pared 2 bases from V and 5 bases from J, leaving 7 bases between. CDR3 size: 13 residues. The CDR3 protein is CASSVRGTGELFF. CDR3 bases: TGTGCCAGCAGCGTTCGGGGAACCGGGGAGCTGTTTTTT.

V is TRBV7-2 and J is TRBJ1-5; 7 bases map to TRBD1. Germline V gene data show CDR1 as SGHTA and CDR2 as FQGNSA. J gave up 5 bases and V 1 base, and 5 bases lay outside the gene matches. The CDR3 sequence is 15 residues long. CDR3 in DNA: TGTGCCAGCAGCTTAGTGGTCACAGGGGATCAGCCCCAGCATTTT. Amino acid sequence: CASSLVVTGDQPQHF.

The rearrangement uses TRBV6-6 and TRBJ2-7; TRBD1 matches 12 bases. Germline-derived CDR1 and CDR2 are MNHNY and SVGAGI (reference sequence). CDR3 length: 16 amino acids. J lost 1 base, V lost 1 base, and 2 bases had no gene match. CDR3 protein: CASSYLGQGASYEQYF. DNA for the CDR3: TGTGCCAGCAGTTACTTGGGACAGGGGGCTTCCTACGAGCAGTACTTC.

This sequence joins TRBV15 and TRBJ2-2; 9 bases are a match to TRBD2. With V trimmed by 2 bases and J by 5 bases, 6 bases remained unmatched. The germline V gene encodes CDR1 LNHNV and CDR2 YYDKDF (reference sequence). This CDR3 spans 16 amino acids. This chain's CDR3 is CATSRRRGGWTGELFF. The DNA for the CDR3 is TGTGCCACCAGCAGAAGGCGGGGGGGATGGACCGGGGAGCTGTTTTTT.

J is TRBJ1-2 and V is TRBV5-6; D remains ambiguous. Germline CDR1 is SGHDT and CDR2 is YYEEEE. The CDR3 length is 13 residues. V was pared by 5 bases and J by 4 bases, with 12 bases between. This CDR3 is CASSPGRFYGYTF. The DNA for the CDR3 is TGTGCCAGCAGTCCAGGCAGATTCTATGGCTACACCTTC.

This chain links TRBV27 with TRBJ1-2, with D maybe TRBD1 (5 bases). Germline assignment: CDR1 MNHEY and CDR2 SMNVEV (reference sequence). This CDR3 spans 16 amino acids. V shed 0 bases and J shed 0 bases, with 11 bases lying between them. The CDR3 DNA reads TGTGCCAGCAGTTTATCCTACAGGCAAACTAACTATGGCTACACCTTC. It is translated as CASSLSYRQTNYGYTF.

The chain couples TRBV28 to TRBJ1-4; 7 nucleotides agree with TRBD1. Losses at the gene ends were 10 bases for V and 0 bases for J; bases not matched to a gene: 11. Germline V gives CDR1 MDHEN, CDR2 SYDVKM. This CDR3 comprises 16 residues. The CDR3 here is CATSGGTLATNEKLFF. In nucleotides, the CDR3 is TGTGCCACTTCAGGGGGGACTCTTGCAACTAATGAAAAACTGTTTTTT.

The gene calls are TRBV30 and TRBJ1-1, with no clear D. In germline, CDR1 is GTSNPN, CDR2 SVGIG (reference sequence). The CDR3 totals 13 residues. V dropped 4 bases and J dropped 4 bases, with 13 bases sitting between them. CDR3 loop: CAWKAWGVTEAFF. CDR3 nucleotide sequence: TGTGCCTGGAAGGCATGGGGAGTCACTGAAGCTTTCTTT.

The V and J genes are TRBV12-5 and TRBJ2-5; 9 nucleotides align to TRBD2. The J segment lost 9 bases and the V segment lost 7 bases, leaving 12 bases of the junction unmatched. Germline V gives CDR1 LGHNT, CDR2 FRNRAP. The CDR3 loop spans 14 amino acids. The CDR3 DNA sequence: TGTGCTAGTGCCACGACTAGCGGCCGAGGGCCCCAGTACTTC. Protein product: CASATTSGRGPQYF.

This clone was seen only once. The J gene is TRBJ1-2, the V gene TRBV6-5; tentatively, D is TRBD1 (6 bases). The CDR3 contains 13 residues. Germline assignment: CDR1 MNHEY and CDR2 SVGAGI. V gave up 1 base and J gave up 9 bases, with 12 bases separating them. The CDR3 nucleotides read TGTGCCAGCAGTTACTTGGGGGCTCGAAGCTACACCTTC. It encodes CASSYLGARSYTF.

V is TRBV9 and J is TRBJ1-2, with 7 bases aligning to TRBD1. Per the germline V gene, CDR1 is SGDLS and CDR2 is YYNGEE. The CDR3 contains 13 residues. V shed 4 bases, J shed 3 bases, and the junction held 3 bases outside the gene matches. As DNA, the CDR3 is TGTGCCAGCAGCAGAGGGACAGACTATGGCTACACCTTC. Encoded protein: CASSRGTDYGYTF.

The genes are TRBV4-1 and TRBJ1-6; 10 bases agree with TRBD1. V was clipped by 4 bases and J by 0 bases; unmatched bases: 6. This CDR3 has 18 amino acids. The V gene's germline CDR1 is MGHRA and CDR2 YSYEKL. CDR3 sequence reads: CASSLQGQGVSYNSPLHF. DNA for the CDR3: TGCGCCAGCAGCCTACAAGGACAGGGGGTCTCCTATAATTCACCCCTCCACTTT.

V is TRBV27 and J is TRBJ2-2; 8 nucleotides line up with TRBD2. Per germline, CDR1 MNHEY and CDR2 SMNVEV (reference sequence). V shed 6 bases and J 5 bases; nucleotides not matched to a gene: 11. CDR3 length equals 16 residues. The CDR3 loop is CASRGSGGAWTGELFF. As DNA, the CDR3 is TGTGCCAGCAGGGGATCCGGGGGGGCCTGGACCGGGGAGCTGTTTTTT.

This rearrangement joins TRBV11-3 to TRBJ2-3; D is uncertain. Germline loops: CDR1 SGHNT, CDR2 YENEEA. Trimming took off 1 base at V and 6 bases at J, with 8 bases between the two ends. The CDR3 is 13 residues long. CDR3 residues: CASSLVPRDTQYF. Here the CDR3 DNA reads TGTGCCAGCAGCTTAGTCCCGCGGGATACGCAGTATTTT.

The CDR3 DNA sequence: TGTGCCAGCAGGAGACAGGGAATGGGGACAGATACGCAGTATTTT. It encodes CASRRQGMGTDTQYF. This chain joins TRBV6-5 and TRBJ2-3; 7 bases agree with TRBD1. CDR3 length equals 15 residues. V dropped 6 bases and J dropped 3; count of bases not matched to a gene: 9. The germline V gene has CDR1 MNHEY and CDR2 SVGAGI.

J is TRBJ1-2 and V is TRBV6-4; possible D gene TRBD1, 5 bases. In germline, CDR1 is MRHNA, CDR2 SNTAGT. The V end lost 3 bases, the J end lost 7 bases, and 18 bases lay between the germline ends. This CDR3 is 15 amino acids long. The CDR3 DNA follows: TGTGCCAGCAGTGAGACGCAGGGCTCCAGGCGTGGCTACACCTTC. Protein: CASSETQGSRRGYTF.

The J gene is TRBJ2-7, the V gene TRBV6-5; possibly TRBD1 for D (5 bases). Germline CDR1 and CDR2: MNHEY and SVGAGI. The V end lost 6 bases, the J end lost 5 bases, and 8 bases lay between the germline ends. The CDR3 sequence is 11 residues long. CDR3: CASRGRNEQYF. The CDR3 DNA sequence: TGTGCCAGCAGGGGGCGCAACGAGCAGTACTTC.

Only one count was recorded for this clone. CDR3 region: CSVVGRGRTEAFF. The CDR3 nucleotides are TGCAGCGTTGTAGGCAGGGGGCGGACTGAAGCTTTCTTT. The chain employs TRBV29-1 and TRBJ1-1; 8 bases match TRBD1. This CDR3 has 13 amino acids. The V gene end was trimmed by 4 bases and the J gene end by 5 bases; junction bases not matched to a gene: 6. Germline values: CDR1 SQVTM, CDR2 ANQGSEA.

This rearrangement joins TRBV12-3 or TRBV12-4 to TRBJ1-1, with 8 bases aligning to TRBD1. The CDR3 sequence is 13 residues long. J was trimmed by 8 bases and V by 5 bases; bases with no gene match: 7. The CDR3 DNA follows: TGTGCCAGCAGTCCTGGACAGGGCAGAGAAGCTTTCTTT. Protein product: CASSPGQGREAFF.

This chain joins TRBV10-3 and TRBJ2-4; 10 bases line up with TRBD1. Trimming cost V 10 bases and J 3 bases; bases outside gene matches: 6. CDR3 length equals 14 residues. Germline CDR1 is ENHRY and CDR2 is SYGVKD. CDR3 amino acids: CATGTGEGKNIQYF. CDR3 nucleotides: TGTGCCACCGGGACAGGGGAGGGCAAAAACATTCAGTACTTC.

The V call is TRBV9, the J call TRBJ1-6; D gene ambiguous. V lost 0 bases to trimming and J lost 9 bases, with 4 bases between them. The CDR3 runs to 12 residues. Germline V gene data show CDR1 as SGDLS and CDR2 as YYNGEE. Here the CDR3 reads CASSVGGSPLHF. The CDR3 DNA reads as TGTGCCAGCAGCGTAGGCGGTTCACCCCTCCACTTT.

The rearrangement links TRBV7-9 to TRBJ1-3; D remains unclear. In germline, CDR1 is SEHNR, CDR2 FQNEAQ (reference sequence). The ends were cut back, 5 bases at V and 2 bases at J, with 13 bases in the middle. The CDR3 length is 15 residues. The DNA of the CDR3 is TGTGCCAGCAGCACCGCCCCGGTGGCTGGAAACACCATATATTTT. This translates into CASSTAPVAGNTIYF. The whole variable domain, remainder taken from reference TRBV7-9 and TRBJ1-3, is DTGVSQNPRHKITKRGQNVTFRCDPISEHNRLYWYRQTLGQGPEFLTYFQNEAQLEKSRLLSDRFSAERPKGSFSTLEIQRTEQGDSAMYLCASSTAPVAGNTIYFGEGSWLTVV.

The chain links TRBV27 to TRBJ2-3; D gene uncertain. Germline-derived CDR1 and CDR2 are MNHEY and SMNVEV (reference sequence). V lost 5 bases, J lost 0 bases, and 9 bases lay in between. The CDR3 length is 14 residues. The CDR3 reads CASSPFRSTDTQYF. CDR3 bases: TGTGCCAGCAGTCCCTTCCGTAGCACAGATACGCAGTATTTT.

The CDR3 region is CASSQDRGAGNTIYF. CDR3 DNA sequence: TGTGCCAGCAGCCAAGATCGGGGGGCTGGAAACACCATATATTTT. The chain has TRBV14 and TRBJ1-3; the D gene is possibly TRBD1 (5 bases). Germline CDR1 SGHDN, CDR2 FVKESK. Trimming took 0 bases from V and 2 from J, leaving 8 bases between them. This CDR3 contains 15 residues.